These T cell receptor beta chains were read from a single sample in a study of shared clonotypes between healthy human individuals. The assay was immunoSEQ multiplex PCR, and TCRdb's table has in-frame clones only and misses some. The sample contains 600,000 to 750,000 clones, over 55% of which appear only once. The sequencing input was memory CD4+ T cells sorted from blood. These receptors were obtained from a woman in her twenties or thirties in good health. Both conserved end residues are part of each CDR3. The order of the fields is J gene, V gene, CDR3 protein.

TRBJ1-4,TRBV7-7,CASSQGGGEKLFF
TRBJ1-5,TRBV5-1,CASSTGTENQPQHF
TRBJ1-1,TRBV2,CASTTSPMNTEAFF
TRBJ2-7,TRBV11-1,CASSLREGHYEQYF
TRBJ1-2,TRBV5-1,CASSLVPDNYGYTF
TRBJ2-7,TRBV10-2,CASSGTGAFEQYF
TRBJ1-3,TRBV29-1,CSVRTGERNTIYF
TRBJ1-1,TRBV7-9,CASSLRGGETEAFF
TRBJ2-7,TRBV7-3,CASSLGRTLSSYEQYF
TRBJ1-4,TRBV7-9,CASSRATNEKLFF
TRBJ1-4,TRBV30,CAWSVYRAEKLFF
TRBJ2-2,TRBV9,CASSVGPETNTGELFF
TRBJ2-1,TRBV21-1,CASSKCGTYNEQFF
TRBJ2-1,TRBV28,CASRIIAGTTLF
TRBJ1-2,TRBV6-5,CASSRRQGTYGYTF
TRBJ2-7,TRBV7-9,CASSLGTSSTYEQYF
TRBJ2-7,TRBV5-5,CASSFNSGTYEQYF
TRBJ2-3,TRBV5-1,CASSAGTITDTQYF
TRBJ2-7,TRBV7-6,CASSLVGQVGYEQYF
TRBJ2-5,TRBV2,CASSDQGQVGPQETQYF
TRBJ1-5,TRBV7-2,CASSLWNNQPQHF
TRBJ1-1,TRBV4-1,CASSQTGSTEAFF
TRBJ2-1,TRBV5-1,CASSSGLSYNEQFF
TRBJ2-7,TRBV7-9,CASSLEILAGSGEQYF
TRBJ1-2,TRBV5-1,CASTDQGSRGYTF
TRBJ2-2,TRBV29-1,CSVARQGLTGELFF
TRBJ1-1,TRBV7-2,CASSQRRNTEAFF
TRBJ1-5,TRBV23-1,CARRWTAYSNQPQHF
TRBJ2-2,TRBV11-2,CASSLAGGPYGELFF
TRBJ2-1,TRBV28,CASSYRDSSYNEQFF
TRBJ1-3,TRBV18,CASSETVAGNTIYF
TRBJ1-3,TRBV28,CASTTGAAGNTIYF
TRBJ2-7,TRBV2,CASSRSGSSYEQYF
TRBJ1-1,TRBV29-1,CSVDRGTEAFF
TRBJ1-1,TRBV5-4,CASSLAQGGLEAFF
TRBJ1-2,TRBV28,CASSPPGPSNYGYTF
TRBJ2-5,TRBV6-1,CASRKTGQETQYF
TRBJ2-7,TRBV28,CASSPAGTGGYEQYF
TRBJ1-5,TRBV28,CASRSNQGTKNHNQPQHF
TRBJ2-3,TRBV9,CASSVGIQVTDTQYF
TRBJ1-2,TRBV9,CASSDHNYGYTF
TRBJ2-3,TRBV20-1,CSASWGDTQYF
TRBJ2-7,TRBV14,CASSQPQGTGSSYEQYF
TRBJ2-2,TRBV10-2,CASSGVLAGDTGELFF
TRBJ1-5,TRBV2,CASMRAGQGDQPQHF
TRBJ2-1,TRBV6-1,CASNRAGVNNEQFF
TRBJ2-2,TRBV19,CASAWNTGELFF
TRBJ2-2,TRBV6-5,CASSYSGRSGELFF
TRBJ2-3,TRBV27,CASSLGPSWDTDTQYF
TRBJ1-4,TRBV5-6,CASSPGTGYNEKLFF
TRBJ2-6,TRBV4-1,CASSQPLAGSGANVLTF
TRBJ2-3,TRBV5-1,CASSPPEGTQYF
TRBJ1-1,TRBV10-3,CAISGWGGETEAFF
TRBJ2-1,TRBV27,CASSSWTRDNEQFF